This entry concerns a single T cell receptor (beta chain). Its antigen remains unknown. These data are taken from a study of cytomegalovirus exposure and HLA in healthy donors. Per the germline V gene, CDR1 is LGHNT and CDR2 is FRNRAP. The ends were cut back, 3 bases at V and 0 bases at J, with 10 bases in the middle. The CDR3 has 15 residues. Use of 60 Vbeta and 13 Jbeta primers characterized the PCR. Measured with immunoSEQ multiplex PCR; TCRdb has only the in-frame clones, and not every one. Altogether tens of thousands of clones are present, about two thirds being singletons, with the ten largest covering roughly a fifth. The donors comprised healthy bone marrow donors. Overall study findings and caveats: A later analysis found most CMV-associated TCR beta chains apparently HLA-restricted. Earlier analysis found most TCR beta V segments productive about 87% or about 30% of the time. Diagnosis of cytomegalovirus status made by the classifier reportedly showed high specificity and sensitivity.

Material for sequencing was PBMCs. The chain links TRBV12-5 to TRBJ2-3, with D possibly TRBD1 on 6 matching bases. The sequence derives from an older woman in good health and CMV-seropositive. DNA of the CDR3: TGTGCTAGTGGTTTACCAGGGGATAGCACAGATACGCAGTATTTT. It is translated as CASGLPGDSTDTQYF.